The 3 T cell receptor beta chains in this list originate from one sample, sequenced in a study of OX40 agonist ivuxolimab in advanced cancers. Only in-frame clones appear in the TCRdb table, and some are missing; sequencing was by immunoSEQ multiplex PCR. The profile shows about 62,000 clones, 91% of them singletons. Source: CD4+ or CD8+ T cells sorted from blood, taken in a trial of the OX40 agonist ivuxolimab. Every receptor here comes from an adult with an advanced solid tumor such as melanoma, head and neck, liver or kidney cancer.

V and J are TRBV13 and TRBJ2-7; TRBD1 matches at 7 bases. CDR1 and CDR2 (germline): PRHDT, FYEKMQ (reference sequence). CDR3 length: 14 amino acids. V was pared by 8 bases and J by 6 bases, with 13 bases of the junction left unmatched. CDR3: CASQITPGGGEQYF. The CDR3 DNA reads TGTGCCAGCCAAATCACCCCAGGGGGTGGCGAGCAGTACTTC.

The rearrangement joins TRBV27 to TRBJ2-7; 7 bases map to TRBD1. The CDR3 is made up of 14 amino acids. The V gene's germline CDR1 is MNHEY and CDR2 SMNVEV (reference sequence). After removal of 0 bases from V and 2 bases from J, the junction contained 1 base not matched to a gene. The CDR3 region is CASSLSTGTYEQYF. In DNA, the CDR3 is TGTGCCAGCAGTTTATCGACAGGGACCTACGAGCAGTACTTC.

The rearrangement uses TRBV19 and TRBJ1-4, with TRBD1 matching over 8 bases. Looked up from germline, CDR1 is LNHDA and CDR2 is SQIVND (reference sequence). The CDR3 runs 16 residues. V dropped 0 bases and J dropped 3; count of bases not matched to a gene: 3. The chain's CDR3 is CASSIDWGQANEKLFF. The CDR3 nucleotides read TGTGCCAGTAGTATAGATTGGGGACAGGCTAATGAAAAACTGTTTTTT.